The 3 T cell receptor beta chains in this list originate from one sample, sequenced in a study of CD8 T cells in Susac syndrome. With random hexamers, roughly 0.45 to 1 ug RNA was reverse transcribed. One entry per CDR3 protein, called by TCRdb with MiXCR from the immunoSEQ multiplex PCR reads. The sample contains roughly 150,000 distinct CDR3 sequences, about 94% of which appear only once. The sequenced sample consisted of CD8+ T cells from PBMCs. Every receptor here comes from a human donor with multiple sclerosis.

This clonotype was recorded once. CDR3 nucleotide sequence: TGTGCCAGCAGCTCCTCGAGGGGCGCGACAGGGGATTTCGACTATGGCTACACCTTC. Translated: CASSSSRGATGDFDYGYTF. The chain employs TRBV7-9 and TRBJ1-2; 8 bases are a match to TRBD1. This CDR3 contains 19 residues. Germline lookup yields CDR1 SEHNR and CDR2 FQNEAQ (reference sequence). V dropped 4 bases and J dropped 3; count of bases not matched to a gene: 19.

The V gene is TRBV28, the J gene TRBJ2-5, with a possible D match to TRBD2 (5 bases). In germline, CDR1 is MDHEN, CDR2 SYDVKM. V was shortened by 5 bases and J by 2 bases, with 12 bases between the two germline ends. The CDR3 totals 14 residues. The CDR3 is CASSDRTDQETQYF. DNA for the CDR3: TGTGCCAGCAGTGATCGGACTGATCAAGAGACCCAGTACTTC.

This chain joins TRBV7-9 and TRBJ1-4, with D possibly matching TRBD1 (5 bases). Trimming removed 5 bases at V and 3 bases at J, with 13 bases between. This CDR3 is built from 15 residues. CDR1 is SEHNR, CDR2 FQNEAQ, per germline (reference sequence). The CDR3 nucleotides are TGTGCCAGCAGCCCGAACCGGGGGGCTAATGAAAAACTGTTTTTT. Translation gives CASSPNRGANEKLFF.